The rows below give T cell receptor beta chains drawn from one sample of a study of blood T cell repertoires in COVID-19. The assay was immunoSEQ multiplex PCR, and TCRdb's table has in-frame clones only and misses some. This sample carries about 310,000 clones, almost 90% of them seen once, and the ten largest clones take 3.5% to 4.5%. The sample comprised PBMCs or T cells enriched from blood (not recorded which). The receptors here all came from a woman under 30 with acute COVID-19. CDR3s include the opening cysteine and the closing phenylalanine or tryptophan. The D gene is left open where the match is weak. Some rows have no size entry. The others give once, few or many, or a class for an expanded clone.

J | D | size | V | CDR3 | DNA
TRBJ1-2 | NA | once | TRBV28 | CASYAPSGVGYGYTF | TGTGCCAGCTACGCACCATCAGGGGTCGGCTATGGCTACACCTTC
TRBJ2-7 | TRBD1 | once | TRBV3-1/TRBV3-2 | CASSQWGDRIYEQYF | TGTGCCAGCAGCCAATGGGGGGACAGGATCTACGAGCAGTACTTC
TRBJ2-7 | TRBD1 | NA | TRBV28 | CASSSGDRGNQQYF | TGTGCCAGCAGTTCGGGGGACAGGGGGAATCAGCAGTACTTC
TRBJ1-2 | NA | once | TRBV28 | CASSFQVYGYTF | TGTGCCAGCAGTTTCCAGGTATATGGCTACACCTTC
TRBJ2-2 | NA | NA | TRBV6-5 | CASISRTFGPGELFF | TGTGCCAGCATCTCTAGGACATTTGGCCCCGGGGAGCTGTTTTTT
TRBJ1-6 | NA | once | TRBV19 | CASSINTGHSYNSPLHF | TGTGCCAGTAGTATAAATACAGGGCACTCCTATAATTCACCCCTCCACTTT
TRBJ1-5 | TRBD1 | NA | TRBV29-1 | CSVSQGDQPQHF | TGCAGCGTATCACAGGGGGACCAGCCCCAGCATTTT
TRBJ2-3 | NA | NA | TRBV5-1 | CASSSGAGVVADTQYF | TGCGCCAGCAGTTCGGGGGCGGGAGTCGTGGCAGATACGCAGTATTTT
TRBJ2-7 | NA | NA | TRBV11-2 | CASSLGTPLASFSYEQYF | TGTGCCAGCAGCCTCGGGACTCCCCTAGCGAGTTTCTCCTACGAGCAGTACTTC
TRBJ1-2 | TRBD1 | once | TRBV5-6 | CASSLKGADGYTF | TGTGCCAGCAGCTTGAAGGGGGCTGATGGCTACACCTTC
TRBJ2-7 | NA | NA | TRBV12-3/TRBV12-4 | CASRRQGEQYF | TGTGCCAGCAGACGCCAGGGCGAGCAGTACTTC
TRBJ1-2 | NA | NA | TRBV18 | CASSPNRASGNYGYTF | TGTGCCAGCTCACCTAACAGGGCCTCCGGTAACTATGGCTACACCTTC
TRBJ1-2 | TRBD1 | NA | TRBV18 | CASSPDRGRGGYTF | TGTGCCAGCTCACCCGACAGGGGGCGCGGTGGCTACACCTTC
TRBJ2-2 | TRBD2 | NA | TRBV5-8 | CASSFSGRGTGELFF | TGTGCCAGCAGCTTCAGCGGGAGAGGAACCGGGGAGCTGTTTTTT
TRBJ2-7 | NA | NA | TRBV9 | CASDQRQLIYEQYF | TGTGCCAGCGATCAGCGACAGCTAATCTACGAGCAGTACTTC
TRBJ2-7 | NA | few | TRBV12-3/TRBV12-4 | CASSFEISYEQYF | TGTGCCAGCAGTTTCGAGATTTCCTACGAGCAGTACTTC
TRBJ1-2 | NA | NA | TRBV7-9 | CASSLVGGTNYGYTF | TGTGCCAGCAGCTTAGTGGGAGGAACCAACTATGGCTACACCTTC
TRBJ2-1 | TRBD2 | NA | TRBV19 | CASSIWIGTRGDEQFF | TGTGCCAGTAGTATATGGATCGGGACTAGGGGCGATGAGCAGTTCTTC
TRBJ2-1 | TRBD2 | NA | TRBV24-1 | CATSDPAPSGISSYNEQFF | TGTGCCACCAGTGACCCTGCTCCTAGCGGGATCAGCTCCTACAATGAGCAGTTCTTC
TRBJ1-2 | NA | NA | TRBV6-1 | CASSEAGRGFREDGYTF | TGTGCCAGCAGTGAAGCCGGCAGGGGTTTTCGTGAGGATGGCTACACCTTC
TRBJ1-2 | NA | NA | TRBV19 | CASSRGWGEFGYTF | TGTGCCAGTAGCCGAGGTTGGGGGGAGTTTGGCTACACCTTC
TRBJ2-2 | NA | NA | TRBV29-1 | CSGAQGTGELFF | TGCAGCGGTGCACAGGGCACCGGGGAGCTGTTTTTT
TRBJ1-2 | NA | NA | TRBV12-3/TRBV12-4 | CASRSGVNYGYTF | TGTGCCAGCAGGTCAGGGGTTAACTATGGCTACACCTTC
TRBJ1-2 | TRBD1 | NA | TRBV6-5 | CASSSLQGAAGYTF | TGTGCCAGCAGCAGCTTACAGGGGGCAGCGGGCTACACCTTC
TRBJ1-1 | NA | once | TRBV19 | CASRLQGSGAEAFF | TGTGCCAGTAGACTTCAGGGGAGTGGGGCTGAAGCTTTCTTT
TRBJ2-1 | NA | NA | TRBV6-2/TRBV6-3 | CASSFVAVNEQFF | TGTGCCAGCAGTTTTGTAGCGGTCAATGAGCAGTTCTTC
TRBJ2-7 | TRBD2 | NA | TRBV5-6 | CASSRPSSGRANEQYF | TGTGCCAGCAGCCGCCCCTCTAGCGGGAGGGCCAACGAGCAGTACTTC
TRBJ2-2 | TRBD2 | NA | TRBV18 | CASSPRASGRTDTGELFF | TGTGCCAGCTCACCACGGGCTAGCGGGAGAACGGACACCGGGGAGCTGTTTTTT
TRBJ2-1 | TRBD2 | NA | TRBV29-1 | CSISPGGSPSNEQFF | TGCAGCATTTCCCCCGGGGGGTCCCCTTCCAATGAGCAGTTCTTC
TRBJ2-2 | NA | NA | TRBV28 | CASTTATNTGELFF | TGTGCCAGCACAACTGCGACGAACACCGGGGAGCTGTTTTTT
TRBJ2-1 | TRBD1 | NA | TRBV2 | CASRKQGDSSYNEQFF | TGTGCCAGCCGTAAACAGGGGGACAGCTCCTACAATGAGCAGTTCTTC
TRBJ2-7 | TRBD2 | NA | TRBV28 | CASTGTSGAYEQYF | TGTGCCAGCACGGGGACTAGCGGGGCCTACGAGCAGTACTTC
TRBJ2-2 | TRBD1 | NA | TRBV6-5 | CASTYRGNTGELFF | TGTGCCAGCACTTACAGGGGTAACACCGGGGAGCTGTTTTTT
TRBJ1-1 | NA | NA | TRBV14 | CASSPDEKREDTEAFF | TGTGCCAGCAGCCCAGACGAGAAAAGGGAGGACACTGAAGCTTTCTTT
TRBJ1-2 | TRBD1 | NA | TRBV7-2 | CASSLGTGDGYTF | TGTGCCAGCAGCTTAGGGACAGGGGACGGCTACACCTTC
TRBJ1-5 | NA | NA | TRBV9 | CASSVAAGNQPQHF | TGTGCCAGCAGCGTAGCGGCGGGCAATCAGCCCCAGCATTTT
TRBJ1-2 | TRBD1 | NA | TRBV6-2/TRBV6-3 | CASSNPGQDPYGYTF | TGTGCCAGCAGTAATCCGGGACAGGATCCTTATGGCTACACCTTC
TRBJ1-2 | TRBD1 | NA | TRBV27 | CASSPSDRGLDGYTF | TGTGCCAGCAGTCCCTCCGACAGGGGGCTGGATGGCTACACCTTC
TRBJ2-7 | NA | NA | TRBV18 | CASSPGDSYYEQYF | TGTGCCAGCTCACCAGGAGACAGCTACTACGAGCAGTACTTC
TRBJ1-1 | NA | NA | TRBV10-3 | CAIRPLEGSNTEAFF | TGTGCCATCAGGCCTTTGGAGGGATCGAACACTGAAGCTTTCTTT
TRBJ1-2 | TRBD1 | NA | TRBV19 | CASSLGTDGYTF | TGTGCCAGTAGTCTAGGGACAGATGGCTACACCTTC
TRBJ2-5 | TRBD2 | NA | TRBV2 | CATNSGSGETQYF | TGTGCCACAAATAGCGGGAGCGGGGAGACCCAGTACTTC
TRBJ2-1 | TRBD1 | NA | TRBV9 | CASSVGGGGYNEQFF | TGTGCCAGCAGCGTAGGAGGGGGCGGCTACAATGAGCAGTTCTTC
TRBJ2-2 | NA | NA | TRBV9 | CASSGRTGELFF | TGTGCCAGCAGCGGGAGGACCGGGGAGCTGTTTTTT
TRBJ1-1 | NA | NA | TRBV29-1 | CSVRVTNTEAFF | TGCAGCGTCCGGGTTACCAACACTGAAGCTTTCTTT
TRBJ1-2 | TRBD1 | NA | TRBV19 | CASTPGGAGYGYTF | TGTGCCAGTACTCCAGGGGGCGCCGGCTATGGCTACACCTTC
TRBJ1-4 | NA | NA | TRBV15 | CATSKKDLASGDEKLFF | TGTGCCACCAGCAAAAAAGACTTGGCGAGTGGAGATGAAAAACTGTTTTTT
TRBJ1-1 | TRBD1 | NA | TRBV2 | CASGIPQGANTEAFF | TGTGCCAGCGGAATTCCGCAGGGGGCGAACACTGAAGCTTTCTTT
TRBJ1-4 | NA | NA | TRBV19 | CASSMAQDREKLFF | TGTGCCAGTAGTATGGCCCAGGATAGAGAAAAACTGTTTTTT
TRBJ2-3 | NA | NA | TRBV19 | CASSNGREVTDTQYF | TGTGCCAGTAGTAATGGGCGTGAAGTCACAGATACGCAGTATTTT
TRBJ2-1 | NA | few | TRBV6-4 | CASSAQRGAGADEQFF | TGTGCCAGCAGTGCCCAACGGGGGGCAGGGGCCGATGAGCAGTTCTTC
TRBJ1-1 | TRBD1 | NA | TRBV20-1 | CSASGDRGREAFF | TGCAGTGCTAGTGGGGACAGGGGGCGAGAAGCTTTCTTT
TRBJ2-7 | TRBD1 | once | TRBV18 | CASSPLPTGVNYEQYF | TGTGCCAGCTCACCACTCCCGACAGGGGTAAACTACGAGCAGTACTTC
TRBJ2-3 | TRBD2 | NA | TRBV9 | CASSGGTSGATDTQYF | TGTGCCAGCAGCGGAGGGACTAGCGGAGCCACAGATACGCAGTATTTT
TRBJ2-5 | NA | NA | TRBV11-2 | CASSLNSFTGNPLAQYF | TGTGCCAGCAGCCTCAACTCCTTTACAGGGAACCCATTGGCCCAGTACTTC
TRBJ2-1 | TRBD1 | NA | TRBV29-1 | CSVPGQTPYNEQFF | TGCAGCGTTCCGGGACAGACCCCCTACAATGAGCAGTTCTTC
TRBJ1-4 | TRBD1 | NA | TRBV9 | CASSVQGGDGYEKLFF | TGTGCCAGCAGCGTCCAGGGGGGCGATGGGTACGAAAAACTGTTTTTT
TRBJ1-5 | NA | NA | TRBV27 | CASSIQGGEDQPQHF | TGTGCCAGCAGCATACAGGGCGGAGAGGATCAGCCCCAGCATTTT